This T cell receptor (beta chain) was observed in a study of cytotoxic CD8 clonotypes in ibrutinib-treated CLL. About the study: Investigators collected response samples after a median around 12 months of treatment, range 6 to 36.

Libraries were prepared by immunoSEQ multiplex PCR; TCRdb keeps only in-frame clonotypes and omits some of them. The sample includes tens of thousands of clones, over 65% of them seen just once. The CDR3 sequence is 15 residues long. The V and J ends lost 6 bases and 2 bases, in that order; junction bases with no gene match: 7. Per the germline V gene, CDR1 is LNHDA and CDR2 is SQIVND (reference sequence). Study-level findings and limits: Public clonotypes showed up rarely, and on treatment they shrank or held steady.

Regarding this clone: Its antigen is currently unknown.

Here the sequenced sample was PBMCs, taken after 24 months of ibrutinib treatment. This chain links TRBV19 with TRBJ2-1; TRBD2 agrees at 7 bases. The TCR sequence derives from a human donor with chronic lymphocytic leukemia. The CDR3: CASRSGGRTYNEQFF. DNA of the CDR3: TGTGCCAGTAGATCCGGGGGGAGGACCTACAATGAGCAGTTCTTC.